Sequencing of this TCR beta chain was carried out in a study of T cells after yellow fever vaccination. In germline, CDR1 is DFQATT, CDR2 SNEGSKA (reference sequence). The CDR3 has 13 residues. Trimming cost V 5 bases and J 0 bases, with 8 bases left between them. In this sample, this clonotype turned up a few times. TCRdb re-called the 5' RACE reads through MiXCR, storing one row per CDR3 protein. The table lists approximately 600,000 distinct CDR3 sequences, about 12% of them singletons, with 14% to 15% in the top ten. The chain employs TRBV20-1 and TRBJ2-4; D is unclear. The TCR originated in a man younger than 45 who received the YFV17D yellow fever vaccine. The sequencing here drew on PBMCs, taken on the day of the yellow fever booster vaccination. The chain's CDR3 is CSAVSVAKNIQYF. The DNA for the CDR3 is TGCAGTGCTGTCTCTGTAGCCAAAAACATTCAGTACTTC.